What follows are 28 T cell receptor beta chains derived from one specimen sequenced in a study of OX40 agonist ivuxolimab in advanced cancers. Measured with immunoSEQ multiplex PCR; TCRdb has only the in-frame clones, and not every one. The table includes about 78,000 clones, roughly 84% detected once. The material was CD4+ or CD8+ T cells sorted from blood, obtained in a trial of the OX40 agonist ivuxolimab. Every receptor here comes from an adult with an advanced solid tumor such as melanoma, head and neck, liver or kidney cancer.

V is TRBV7-9 and J is TRBJ2-1, with D unresolved. The CDR3 length is 17 residues. Trimming pared 2 bases from V and 0 bases from J, leaving 14 bases between. CDR1 is SEHNR and CDR2 is FQNEAQ in the germline V gene (reference sequence). CDR3 DNA: TGTGCCAGCAGCTTAACCTACGATAAGAGCTCCTACAATGAGCAGTTCTTC. Its protein product is CASSLTYDKSSYNEQFF.

The gene calls are TRBV25-1 and TRBJ2-3; possibly TRBD2 for D (6 bases). The CDR3 extends over 16 amino acids. Per germline, CDR1 MGHDK and CDR2 SYGVNS. V gave up 1 base and J gave up 6 bases, with 17 bases separating them. CDR3 amino acids: CASSEFGSLGRDTQYF. The CDR3 bases are TGTGCCAGCAGTGAATTTGGATCTTTGGGGAGGGATACGCAGTATTTT.

The chain is built from TRBV4-3 and TRBJ1-5; D gene ambiguous. Between the trimmed V and J ends, which lost 0 bases and 4 bases, there was a span of 7 bases. Germline CDR1 and CDR2: LGHNA and YSLEER. This CDR3 region has 14 residues. The CDR3, as DNA: TGCGCCAGCAGCCAAGATGTGGGAAATCAGCCCCAGCATTTT. This gives the protein CASSQDVGNQPQHF.

This clone was counted only a few times. J is TRBJ2-7 and V is TRBV27; TRBD1 might be the D (6 bases). CDR3 size: 13 residues. V was pared by 5 bases and J by 7 bases, with 15 bases between. Germline V gene lookup returns CDR1 MNHEY and CDR2 SMNVEV (reference sequence). This chain's CDR3 is CASSPNRVGEQYF. The CDR3 coding sequence is TGTGCCAGCAGTCCAAACAGGGTGGGGGAGCAGTACTTC.

The chain uses TRBV4-3 and TRBJ2-3; D is ambiguous. CDR1 and CDR2 (germline): LGHNA, YSLEER. V lost 0 bases to trimming and J lost 1 base, with 8 bases between them. This CDR3 contains 15 residues. The CDR3 DNA reads as TGCGCCAGCAGCCAAGATAAGGGCCGCACAGATACGCAGTATTTT. It yields the protein CASSQDKGRTDTQYF.

This chain links TRBV6-5 with TRBJ1-1; D remains unclear. V shed 0 bases and J shed 7 bases, with 12 bases lying between them. This CDR3 has 14 amino acids. CDR1 and CDR2 from the germline V gene are MNHEY and SVGAGI. CDR3 coding DNA: TGTGCCAGCAGTTACTCGAGAGGGCATGGTGAAGCTTTCTTT. The encoded protein is CASSYSRGHGEAFF.

V is TRBV29-1 and J is TRBJ2-5; D not resolved. Per the germline V gene, CDR1 is SQVTM and CDR2 is ANQGSEA. This CDR3 has 13 amino acids. Trimming stripped 8 bases from V and 2 bases from J, with 15 bases between. DNA for the CDR3: TGCAGCTTCGCCCAACCACCTCAAGAGACCCAGTACTTC. Its protein is CSFAQPPQETQYF.

CDR3 protein: CASSPSRGSGNTIYF. In DNA form, the CDR3 reads TGTGCCAGCTCACCGTCGAGGGGGTCTGGAAACACCATATATTTT. The rearrangement uses TRBV18 and TRBJ1-3; maybe TRBD1 (6 bases). This CDR3 is 15 amino acids long. CDR1 is KGHSH and CDR2 is LQKENI in the germline V gene. Trimming removed 3 bases from V and 1 base from J, with 10 bases in between.

The chain carries TRBV19 and TRBJ1-5, with D tentatively TRBD1 (6 bases). Germline V gene data show CDR1 as LNHDA and CDR2 as SQIVND (reference sequence). The V end lost 7 bases, the J end lost 0 bases, and 10 bases lay between the germline ends. The CDR3 spans 14 residues. CDR3 protein: CASTGQYSNQPQHF. In DNA, the CDR3 is TGTGCCAGTACCGGACAGTATAGCAATCAGCCCCAGCATTTT.

The rearrangement joins TRBV9 to TRBJ2-5; 9 nucleotides align to TRBD2. Germline-derived CDR1 and CDR2 are SGDLS and YYNGEE. The CDR3 is made up of 15 amino acids. V was pared by 4 bases and J by 1 base, with 5 bases of the junction left unmatched. The CDR3 reads CASSPRLAAQETQYF. The CDR3 bases are TGTGCCAGCAGCCCCCGACTAGCGGCCCAAGAGACCCAGTACTTC.

This clone showed up just once. The V gene is TRBV2, the J gene TRBJ2-7; D remains ambiguous. The CDR3 runs to 12 residues. CDR1 SNHLY and CDR2 FYNNEI come from the germline V gene. The V and J ends lost 5 bases and 5 bases respectively, with 10 bases between them. The DNA for the CDR3 is TGTGCCAGCAGTCCCGGTTGGGACGAGCAGTACTTC. Translating it yields CASSPGWDEQYF. The complete variable domain, with remaining parts taken from reference TRBV2 and TRBJ2-7, reads EPEVTQTPSHQVTQMGQEVILRCVPISNHLYFYWYRQILGQKVEFLVSFYNNEISEKSEIFDDQFSVERPDGSNFTLKIRSTKLEDSAMYFCASSPGWDEQYFGPGTRLTVT.

This clone has a single count. V usage is TRBV5-5 and J usage is TRBJ2-3; no clear D. The ends were cut back, 0 bases at V and 6 bases at J, with 8 bases in the middle. Germline CDR1 is SGHKS and CDR2 is YYEKEE (reference sequence). The CDR3 sequence is 13 residues long. The CDR3 loop is CASSLVQQDTQYF. The DNA of the CDR3 is TGTGCCAGCAGCTTGGTTCAGCAGGATACGCAGTATTTT.

V gene TRBV18 combines with J gene TRBJ1-1; no firm D call. Germline CDR1 and CDR2: KGHSH and LQKENI. The CDR3 consists of 13 residues. V was trimmed by 4 bases and J by 0 bases, leaving 6 bases between them. The CDR3 here is CASSLQLNTEAFF. The CDR3 nucleotides are TGTGCCAGCTCACTCCAGTTGAACACTGAAGCTTTCTTT.

This chain joins TRBV5-5 and TRBJ2-2; TRBD2 aligns across 7 bases. This CDR3 has 16 amino acids. After removal of 5 bases from V and 4 bases from J, the junction contained 11 bases not matched to a gene. Germline lookup yields CDR1 SGHKS and CDR2 YYEKEE (reference sequence). CDR3 bases: TGTGCCAGCAGTCGAGGGACTAATTTACCCACCGGGGAGCTGTTTTTT. It encodes CASSRGTNLPTGELFF.

This clone was seen just once. The genes are TRBV7-9 and TRBJ2-7; maybe TRBD1 (6 bases). Germline loops: CDR1 SEHNR, CDR2 FQNEAQ (reference sequence). Trimming shortened V by 5 bases and J by 2 bases, and 19 bases separated the two germline ends. The CDR3 is made up of 16 amino acids. The CDR3, as DNA: TGTGCCAGCAGCGCGAGGGGGTCGAGAGCCCCCTACGAGCAGTACTTC. It is translated as CASSARGSRAPYEQYF.

This clone has only one observation. The genes are TRBV11-2 and TRBJ2-7; D is perhaps TRBD1 or TRBD2 (5 bases each). Germline CDR1 is SGHAT and CDR2 is FQNNGV. Trimming removed 2 bases at V and 6 bases at J, with 11 bases between. The CDR3 is 13 amino acids. CDR3 coding DNA: TGTGCCAGCAGCTTAACTAGGGGTTCCGAGCAGTACTTC. Translation gives CASSLTRGSEQYF.

The CDR3 is CASTGTDNSPLHF. CDR3 DNA sequence: TGTGCCAGCACCGGGACTGATAATTCACCCCTCCACTTT. The V and J genes are TRBV6-6 and TRBJ1-6; D is perhaps TRBD1 (5 bases). The V end was cut by 7 bases, the J end by 5 bases, with 9 bases between. The germline V gene encodes CDR1 MNHNY and CDR2 SVGAGI (reference sequence). The CDR3 sequence is 13 residues long.

The chain has TRBV5-4 and TRBJ2-7, with a weak D call TRBD2 (5 bases). The V gene's germline CDR1 is SGHNT and CDR2 YYREEE (reference sequence). This CDR3 contains 13 residues. The ends were cut back, 3 bases at V and 5 bases at J, with 12 bases in the middle. Written as DNA, the CDR3 is TGTGCCAGCAGCTCAGGAGCTAGCAACGAGCAGTACTTC. Translation: CASSSGASNEQYF.

The gene calls are TRBV5-1 and TRBJ2-1; the D gene is possibly TRBD1 (5 bases). The CDR3 has 16 residues. From germline, CDR1 is SGHRS and CDR2 YFSETQ. The V and J ends lost 0 bases and 7 bases respectively, with 17 bases between them. The CDR3 sequence is CASSLGRDRAGNEQFF. In nucleotides, the CDR3 is TGCGCCAGCAGCTTGGGCAGGGATCGAGCAGGAAATGAGCAGTTCTTC.

This clone was seen a handful of times. This chain joins TRBV4-3 and TRBJ2-2; the D gene is possibly TRBD2 (6 bases). The V gene lost 4 bases and the J gene lost 3 bases, with 15 bases spanning the gap. Germline V CDR1 and CDR2: LGHNA, YSLEER. The CDR3 contains 16 residues. CDR3 sequence reads: CASSPLAGTHTGELFF. As DNA, the CDR3 is TGCGCCAGCAGCCCGCTTGCCGGGACTCACACCGGGGAGCTGTTTTTT.

This clone showed up just once. The rearrangement joins TRBV7-6 to TRBJ2-2; 13 bases agree with TRBD2. This CDR3 has 15 amino acids. CDR1 is SGHVS and CDR2 is FNYEAQ in the germline V gene. Germline trimming cut 5 bases from V and 7 bases from J; bases unmatched to any gene: 4. CDR3 DNA sequence: TGTGCCAGCAGCAGGACTAGCGGGAGTCGCGGGGAGCTGTTTTTT. It is translated as CASSRTSGSRGELFF.

V usage is TRBV27 and J usage is TRBJ2-2; no definite D call. The CDR3 is made up of 16 amino acids. V dropped 6 bases and J dropped 3 bases, with 17 bases sitting between them. The germline V gene encodes CDR1 MNHEY and CDR2 SMNVEV (reference sequence). CDR3 coding DNA: TGTGCCAGCAGACCATTCATACCCTCGGACACCGGGGAGCTGTTTTTT. It encodes CASRPFIPSDTGELFF.

The chain employs TRBV10-3 and TRBJ2-1; D is uncertain. The germline V and J ends were trimmed by 3 bases and 12 bases, with 9 bases remaining between them. There are 11 residues in the CDR3. CDR1 is ENHRY, CDR2 SYGVKD, per germline. This CDR3 is CAISERDGQFF. CDR3 DNA: TGTGCCATCAGTGAAAGGGATGGGCAGTTCTTC.

This clone has more than one count but fewer than ten. The chain carries TRBV30 and TRBJ2-1, with D perhaps TRBD2 (5 bases). There are 14 residues in the CDR3. CDR1 GTSNPN and CDR2 SVGIG come from the germline V gene (reference sequence). Trimming removed 5 bases from V and 8 bases from J, with 19 bases in between. The CDR3, as DNA: TGTGCCTGGGCGCGTGGGCTAGCTGTCCATGAGCAGTTCTTC. Protein product: CAWARGLAVHEQFF.

The V call is TRBV4-3, the J call TRBJ2-3; no reliable D call. Germline V gene sequence: CDR1 LGHNA, CDR2 YSLEER. CDR3 length: 14 residues. Trimming took off 0 bases at V and 4 bases at J, with 8 bases between the two ends. The CDR3 protein is CASSQELGSDTQYF. The DNA for the CDR3 is TGCGCCAGCAGCCAAGAATTGGGCTCAGATACGCAGTATTTT.

The chain has TRBV19 and TRBJ1-6; 7 bases are a match to TRBD1. Germline V lookup: CDR1 LNHDA, CDR2 SQIVND (reference sequence). The CDR3 is 16 residues long. The trim removed 5 bases at V and 0 bases at J, leaving 4 bases unmatched. The CDR3 spells CASSSGQDSYNSPLHF. The CDR3 bases are TGTGCCAGTAGTTCCGGACAGGACTCCTATAATTCACCCCTCCACTTT.

The chain combines TRBV6-1 with TRBJ1-5; TRBD1 agrees at 10 bases. This CDR3 region has 16 residues. Trimming cost V 3 bases and J 6 bases; bases outside gene matches: 8. Germline values: CDR1 MNHNS, CDR2 SASEGT. CDR3 in DNA: TGTGCCAGCAGTGACCGGGACAGGGGCAAGGCTCAGCCCCAGCATTTT. The encoded protein is CASSDRDRGKAQPQHF.

V is TRBV4-3 and J is TRBJ2-3; 7 bases are shared with TRBD2. Trimming removed 1 base from V and 2 bases from J; junction bases left unmatched: 3. Germline V CDR1 and CDR2: LGHNA, YSLEER. The CDR3 consists of 15 residues. CDR3 coding DNA: TGCGCCAGCAGCCAAGGACTAGCCGACACAGATACGCAGTATTTT. Residues: CASSQGLADTDTQYF.